This TCR beta chain came from a study of somatic mutations in cytotoxic T cells in rheumatoid arthritis. Study-wide results and caveats: Reported slight underrepresentation of TRBV07 in rheumatoid arthritis patients was not subjected to multiple-comparison adjustment.

Flow cytometry served to check the purity of CD4+ and CD8+ cells, which were isolated by positive magnetic bead selection. Notes on this clone: Its matching antigen is unknown.

Sequenced by immunoSEQ multiplex PCR; TCRdb stores in-frame clones only, minus some. This sample has over 15,000 clones, with approximately 67% found just once. Germline lookup yields CDR1 PRHDT and CDR2 FYEKMQ (reference sequence). V lost 6 bases, J lost 8 bases, and 16 bases lay in between. The CDR3 spans 13 residues. The genes are TRBV13 and TRBJ1-1, with TRBD1 as a possible D gene (5 bases). The source material was CD8+ T cells sorted from blood. This sequence was found in an adult with rheumatoid arthritis. The CDR3 DNA reads TGTGCCAGCAGTACCGGGACCCCCGAAGAAGCTTTCTTT. Translation gives CASSTGTPEEAFF. The whole variable domain, filled in from reference TRBV13 and TRBJ1-1, reads AAGVIQSPRHLIKEKRETATLKCYPIPRHDTVYWYQQGPGQDPQFLISFYEKMQSDKGSIPDRFSAQQFSDYHSELNMSSLELGDSALYFCASSTGTPEEAFFGQGTRLTVV.